The subject of this entry is one TCR beta chain. Its antigen is unidentified. At the DNA level, this CDR3 is encoded by other sequences in the same sample as well. Only in-frame clones appear in the TCRdb table, and some are missing; sequencing was by immunoSEQ multiplex PCR. Of under 170,000 clones listed, more than 85% are singletons. Germline V gene lookup returns CDR1 GTSNPN and CDR2 SVGIG (reference sequence). The CDR3 contains 14 residues. V gave up 0 bases and J gave up 1 base, with 9 bases separating them. These data belong to a study of T cell responses to AZD1222 COVID-19 vaccine. Findings of the study overall: The study identified only five to seven AZD1222 recipients as seropositive at baseline. Spike-wide coverage was observed for vaccine-associated CD4 TCRs, with dominant responses at 160-218 and 743-854. Donors were chiefly white British, with a greater number of females, and clonal diversity was perhaps underestimated. Nearly half of the spike-specific TCRs reportedly recognize variant regions that carry no mutations.

The clonotype comes from an adult who received the AZD1222 COVID-19 vaccine. This rearrangement joins TRBV30 to TRBJ1-2, with D unclear. The sequenced sample was peripheral blood, obtained 28 days after the second AZD1222 dose. The CDR3 nucleotides read TGTGCCTGGAGTGTTTTGGGGATTAACTATGGCTACACCTTC. It is translated as CAWSVLGINYGYTF. The full variable domain, with the rest looked up from reference TRBV30 and TRBJ1-2, is SQTIHQWPATLVQPVGSPLSLECTVEGTSNPNLYWYRQAAGRGLQLLFYSVGIGQISSEVPQNLSASRPQDRQFILSSKKLLLSDSGFYLCAWSVLGINYGYTFGSGTRLTVV.